This T cell receptor beta chain stems from a study of memory CD8 T cells in hepatitis C reinfection. About the study: Samples before reinfection came 55 to 20 weeks prior to detection.

The CDR3 loop spans 19 amino acids. CDR1 and CDR2 (germline): LNHNV, YYDKDF (reference sequence). V was pared by 1 base and J by 3 bases, with 12 bases of the junction left unmatched. Time point defined: pre-reinfection, 55 to 20 weeks before reinfection detection. TCR sequencing was done directly ex vivo on sorted cells, without expansion in vitro. People who inject drugs from Montreal's HEPCO study were the donors. Using immunoSEQ multiplex PCR, the repertoire was profiled, and TCRdb retains in-frame clones only, with some absent. The repertoire has approximately 51,000 clones, around nine tenths of them found once; the top ten carry 0.95% to 1.1%.

The chain is built from TRBV15 and TRBJ2-3; TRBD2 matches at 11 bases. The TCR sequence derives from a man younger than 35 with hepatitis C virus infection. The sample taken for sequencing was naive CD8+ T cells sorted from blood. This CDR3 reads CATSRVPPSVAGGTDTQYF. The CDR3 nucleotides read TGTGCCACCAGCAGAGTCCCTCCCTCTGTAGCGGGAGGGACAGATACGCAGTATTTT.